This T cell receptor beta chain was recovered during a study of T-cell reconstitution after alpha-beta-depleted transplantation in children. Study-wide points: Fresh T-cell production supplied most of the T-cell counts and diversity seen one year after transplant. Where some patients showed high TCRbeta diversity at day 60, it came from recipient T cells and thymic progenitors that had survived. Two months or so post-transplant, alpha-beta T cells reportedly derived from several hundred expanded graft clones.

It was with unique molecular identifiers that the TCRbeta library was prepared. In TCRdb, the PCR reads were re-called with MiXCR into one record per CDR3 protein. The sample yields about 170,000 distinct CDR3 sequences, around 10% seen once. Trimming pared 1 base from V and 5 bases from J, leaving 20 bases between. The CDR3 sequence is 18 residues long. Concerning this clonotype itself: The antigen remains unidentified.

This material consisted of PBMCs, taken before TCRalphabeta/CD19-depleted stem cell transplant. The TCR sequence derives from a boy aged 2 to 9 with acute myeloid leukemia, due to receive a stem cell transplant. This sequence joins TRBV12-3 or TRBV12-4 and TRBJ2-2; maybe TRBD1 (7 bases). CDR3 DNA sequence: TGTGCCAGCAGTTTAGGAGGGTGGAGGGGGCATGATACCGGGGAGCTGTTTTTT. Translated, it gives CASSLGGWRGHDTGELFF.